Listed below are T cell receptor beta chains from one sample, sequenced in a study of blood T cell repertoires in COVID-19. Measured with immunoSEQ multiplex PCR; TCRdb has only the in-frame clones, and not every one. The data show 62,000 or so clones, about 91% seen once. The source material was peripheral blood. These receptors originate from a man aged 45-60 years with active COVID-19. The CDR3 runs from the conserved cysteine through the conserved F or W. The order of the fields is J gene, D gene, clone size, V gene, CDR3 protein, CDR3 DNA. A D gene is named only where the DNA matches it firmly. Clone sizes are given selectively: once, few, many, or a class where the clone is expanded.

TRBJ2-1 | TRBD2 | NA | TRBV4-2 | CASSQELAGEYNEQFF | TGTGCCAGCAGCCAAGAACTAGCGGGGGAGTACAATGAGCAGTTCTTC
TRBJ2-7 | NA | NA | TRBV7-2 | CASSLERGSYEQYF | TGTGCCAGCAGCTTAGAAAGGGGCTCCTACGAGCAGTACTTC
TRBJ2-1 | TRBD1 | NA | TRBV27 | CASRHSGTGGYNEQFF | TGTGCCAGCAGACATTCCGGGACAGGGGGGTACAATGAGCAGTTCTTC
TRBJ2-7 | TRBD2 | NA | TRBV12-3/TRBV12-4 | CASSLRLADEQYF | TGTGCCAGCAGTTTAAGGCTAGCGGACGAGCAGTACTTC
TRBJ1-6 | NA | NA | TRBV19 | CASSTSLIAPLHF | TGTGCCAGTAGCACTTCCCTTATTGCACCCCTCCACTTT
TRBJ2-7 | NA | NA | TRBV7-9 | CASSLASGELYEQYF | TGTGCCAGCAGCTTAGCTTCAGGGGAACTCTACGAGCAGTACTTC
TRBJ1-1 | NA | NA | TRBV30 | CAWSLQVNTEAFF | TGTGCCTGGAGTTTACAGGTTAACACTGAAGCTTTCTTT
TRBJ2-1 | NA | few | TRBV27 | CASRRGFYEQFF | TGTGCCAGCAGGAGGGGGTTCTATGAGCAGTTCTTC
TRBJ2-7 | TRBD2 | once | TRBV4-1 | CASSQDRGGPLEQYF | TGCGCCAGCAGCCAAGATCGGGGGGGCCCCCTAGAGCAGTACTTC
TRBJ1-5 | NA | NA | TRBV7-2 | CASSFGDQPQHF | TGTGCCAGCAGCTTCGGGGATCAGCCCCAGCATTTT
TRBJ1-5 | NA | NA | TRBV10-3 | CAISEVHNQPQHF | TGTGCCATCAGTGAGGTCCACAATCAGCCCCAGCATTTT
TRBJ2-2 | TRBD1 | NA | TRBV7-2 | CASSLVSGGNTGELFF | TGTGCCAGCAGCTTAGTTTCAGGGGGGAACACCGGGGAGCTGTTTTTT
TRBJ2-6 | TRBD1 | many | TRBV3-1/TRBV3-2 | CASSFDRGSGGANVLTF | TGTGCCAGCAGCTTCGACAGGGGGAGTGGTGGGGCCAACGTCCTGACTTTC
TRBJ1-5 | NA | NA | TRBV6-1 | CASSEMSSNQPQHF | TGTGCCAGCAGTGAAATGAGTTCCAATCAGCCCCAGCATTTT
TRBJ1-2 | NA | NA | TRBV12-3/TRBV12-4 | CASSRQAWGYTF | TGTGCCAGCAGTCGACAGGCGTGGGGCTACACCTTC
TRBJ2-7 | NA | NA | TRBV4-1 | CASSRGYEQYF | TGCGCCAGCAGTCGGGGTTACGAGCAGTACTTC
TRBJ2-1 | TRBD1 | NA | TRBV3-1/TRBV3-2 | CASSQNPGQGDNEQFF | TGTGCCAGCAGCCAAAACCCGGGACAGGGAGACAATGAGCAGTTCTTC
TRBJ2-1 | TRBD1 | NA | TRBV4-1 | CASSQATGGMGDNEQFF | TGCGCCAGCAGCCAAGCCACAGGGGGCATGGGGGACAATGAGCAGTTCTTC
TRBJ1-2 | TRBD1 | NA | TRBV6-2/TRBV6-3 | CASSAQGASDGYTF | TGTGCCAGCAGCGCCCAGGGGGCCAGTGATGGCTACACCTTC
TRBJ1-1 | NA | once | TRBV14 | CASSRARGSNTEAFF | TGTGCCAGCAGCCGGGCACGGGGGTCTAACACTGAAGCTTTCTTT
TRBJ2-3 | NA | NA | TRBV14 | CASSQVRDSDTQYF | TGTGCCAGCAGCCAAGTGAGGGATTCAGATACGCAGTATTTT
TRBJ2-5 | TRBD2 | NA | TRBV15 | CATSRDDRGGEETQYF | TGTGCCACCAGCAGAGATGATCGGGGGGGCGAAGAGACCCAGTACTTC
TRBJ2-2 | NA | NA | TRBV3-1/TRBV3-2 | CASSQDRRKNTGELFF | TGTGCCAGCAGCCAAGATCGTAGAAAAAACACCGGGGAGCTGTTTTTT
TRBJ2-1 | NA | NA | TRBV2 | CASSELPGDGEQFF | TGTGCCAGCAGTGAACTTCCAGGGGACGGGGAGCAGTTCTTC
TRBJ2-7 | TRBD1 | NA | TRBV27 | CASSSISGTGVYEQYF | TGTGCCAGCAGTTCCATCTCCGGGACAGGAGTTTACGAGCAGTACTTC
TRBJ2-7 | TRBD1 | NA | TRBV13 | CASRPTGTGTYEQYF | TGTGCCAGCAGGCCGACCGGGACAGGGACCTACGAGCAGTACTTC
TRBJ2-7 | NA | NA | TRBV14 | CASSQGSRGSYEQYF | TGTGCCAGCAGCCAAGGGTCGAGGGGGTCTTACGAGCAGTACTTC
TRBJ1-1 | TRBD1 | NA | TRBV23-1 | CASIGTVNTEAFF | TGCGCCAGCATCGGGACAGTGAACACTGAAGCTTTCTTT
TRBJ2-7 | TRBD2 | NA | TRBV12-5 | CASGSYRTSTLYEQYF | TGTGCTAGTGGTTCCTATCGGACTAGCACCCTCTACGAGCAGTACTTC
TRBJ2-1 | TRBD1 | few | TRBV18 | CASSPKRGGSLRGTGGNEQFF | TGTGCCAGCTCACCAAAGAGAGGCGGGTCCTTGCGGGGGACAGGGGGGAATGAGCAGTTCTTC
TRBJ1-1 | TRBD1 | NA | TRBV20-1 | CSARTGKGAFF | TGCAGTGCTAGGACAGGGAAGGGGGCTTTCTTT
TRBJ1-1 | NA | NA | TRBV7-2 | CASSLTQGSNTEAFF | TGTGCCAGCAGCTTAACGCAGGGAAGTAACACTGAAGCTTTCTTT
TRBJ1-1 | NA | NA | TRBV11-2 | CASSTWELANTEAFF | TGTGCCAGCAGCACGTGGGAGTTAGCGAACACTGAAGCTTTCTTT
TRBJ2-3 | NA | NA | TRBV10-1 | CASSEGQGLTDTQYF | TGCGCCAGCAGTGAGGGGCAGGGGTTGACAGATACGCAGTATTTT